This TCR beta chain was sequenced in a study of T cell changes during pregnancy in multiple sclerosis. The V segment lost 6 bases and the J segment 6 bases; nucleotides outside the gene matches: 10. Germline V gene sequence: CDR1 LNHDA, CDR2 SQIVND (reference sequence). CDR3 length: 15 residues. Clones were sequenced by immunoSEQ multiplex PCR, and TCRdb holds only the in-frame ones, with some missing. The table shows around 120,000 clones, with just over 90% occurring only once. The rearrangement joins TRBV19 to TRBJ1-2, with 10 bases lining up with TRBD1. Source: peripheral blood, taken after pregnancy. The receptor was isolated from a female donor with multiple sclerosis, enrolled in a pregnancy study. Here the CDR3 DNA reads TGTGCCAGTAGCCTATGGACAGGGGGTATCGATGGCTACACCTTC. Amino acids: CASSLWTGGIDGYTF.